A single sample gave rise to the 3 T cell receptor beta chains below, sequenced in a study of T cell responses to AZD1222 COVID-19 vaccine. Libraries were prepared by immunoSEQ multiplex PCR; TCRdb keeps only in-frame clonotypes and omits some of them. The table lists around 140,000 clones, just under 95% of them singletons. This specimen was peripheral blood, taken on day 0 of AZD1222 vaccination. The receptors originated from an adult in good health.

The V gene is TRBV2, the J gene TRBJ1-1; no reliable D call. The CDR3 has 14 residues. Trimming stripped 1 base from V and 5 bases from J, with 11 bases between. The germline V gene has CDR1 SNHLY and CDR2 FYNNEI. CDR3 sequence reads: CASSEGFLATEAFF. The CDR3 DNA is TGTGCCAGCAGTGAAGGGTTTCTTGCAACTGAAGCTTTCTTT. Supplemented by reference TRBV2 and TRBJ1-1, the full variable domain reads EPEVTQTPSHQVTQMGQEVILRCVPISNHLYFYWYRQILGQKVEFLVSFYNNEISEKSEIFDDQFSVERPDGSNFTLKIRSTKLEDSAMYFCASSEGFLATEAFFGQGTRLTVV.

This chain joins TRBV6-6 and TRBJ2-2; D gene unclear. This CDR3 is built from 14 residues. V shed 5 bases and J shed 2 bases, with 9 bases lying between them. Per the germline V gene, CDR1 is MNHNY and CDR2 is SVGAGI (reference sequence). This chain's CDR3 is CASSGPTNTGELFF. In nucleotides, the CDR3 is TGTGCCAGCAGTGGACCGACTAACACCGGGGAGCTGTTTTTT.

The chain is built from TRBV2 and TRBJ1-2; 7 bases are a match to TRBD1. V trimming: 7 bases; J trimming: 4 bases; junction bases outside the gene matches: 3. This CDR3 has 12 amino acids. The germline gives CDR1 SNHLY, CDR2 FYNNEI. CDR3 protein: CASNGQVYGYTF. CDR3 nucleotide sequence: TGTGCCAGCAACGGACAGGTCTATGGCTACACCTTC.